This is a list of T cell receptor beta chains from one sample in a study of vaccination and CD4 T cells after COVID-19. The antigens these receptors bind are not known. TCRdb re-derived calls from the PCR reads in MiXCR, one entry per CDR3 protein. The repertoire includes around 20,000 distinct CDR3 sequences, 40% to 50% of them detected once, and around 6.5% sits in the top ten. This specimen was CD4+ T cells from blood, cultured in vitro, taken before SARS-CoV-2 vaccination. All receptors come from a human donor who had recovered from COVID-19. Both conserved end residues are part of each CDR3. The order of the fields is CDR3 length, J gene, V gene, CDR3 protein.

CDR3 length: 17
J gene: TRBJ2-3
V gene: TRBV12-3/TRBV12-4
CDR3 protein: CASTSTRRGGGTDTQYF

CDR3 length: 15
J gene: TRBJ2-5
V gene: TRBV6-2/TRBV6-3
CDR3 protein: CASSWGLTGGETQYF

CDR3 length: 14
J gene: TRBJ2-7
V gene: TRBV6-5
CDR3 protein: CASSYHSALYEQYF

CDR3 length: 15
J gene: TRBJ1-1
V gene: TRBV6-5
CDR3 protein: CASSYRPYLNTEAFF

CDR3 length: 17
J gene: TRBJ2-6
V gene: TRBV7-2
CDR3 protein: CASSSRAAGSGANVLTF

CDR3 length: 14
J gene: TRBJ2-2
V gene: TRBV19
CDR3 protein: CASSGQGGTGELFF

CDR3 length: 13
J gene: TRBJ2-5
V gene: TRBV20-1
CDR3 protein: CSGWGGAQETQYF

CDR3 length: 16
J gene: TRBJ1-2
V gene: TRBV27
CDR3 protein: CASSLRAGTNVYGYTF

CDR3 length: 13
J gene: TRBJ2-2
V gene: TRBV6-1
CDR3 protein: CVSSEEYTGELFF

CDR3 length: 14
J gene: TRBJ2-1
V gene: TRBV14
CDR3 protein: CASRSSGRDNEQFF

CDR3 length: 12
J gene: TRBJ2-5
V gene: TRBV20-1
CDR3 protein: CSAKGGGETQYF

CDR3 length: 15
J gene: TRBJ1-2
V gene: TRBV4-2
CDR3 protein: CASSQDSVGKGGYTF

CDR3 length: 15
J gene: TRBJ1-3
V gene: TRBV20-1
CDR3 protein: CSASGPVDSGNTIYF